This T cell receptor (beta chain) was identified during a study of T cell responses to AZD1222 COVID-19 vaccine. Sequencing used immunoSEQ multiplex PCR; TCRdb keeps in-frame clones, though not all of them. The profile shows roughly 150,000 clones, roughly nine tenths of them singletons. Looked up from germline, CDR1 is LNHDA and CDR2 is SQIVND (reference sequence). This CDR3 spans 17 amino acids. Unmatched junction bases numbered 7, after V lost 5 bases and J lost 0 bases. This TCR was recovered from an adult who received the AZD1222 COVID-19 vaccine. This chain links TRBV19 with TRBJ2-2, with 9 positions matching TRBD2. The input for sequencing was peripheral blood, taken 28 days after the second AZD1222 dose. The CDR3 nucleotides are TGTGCCAGTAGTCCCCACGCGGGAGGGGCGAACACCGGGGAGCTGTTTTTT. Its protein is CASSPHAGGANTGELFF.